This record covers a single TCR beta chain. Antigen: not known. Here the CDR3 omits its conserved ending phenylalanine or tryptophan, so a read error is the likely source. Because the CDR3's place on the DNA is in doubt, the DNA is left out and the CDR3 is given as listed by TCRdb. Profiling of TCR beta VDJ combinations and CDR3 sequences used genomic DNA as template. Each CDR3 protein gets one entry after TCRdb re-called the reads with MiXCR. Of more than 250,000 distinct CDR3 sequences in the sample, 65% to 90% are singletons; the top ten hold approximately 42%. The data belong to a study of CD8+CD57+ T cells in acquired aplastic anemia. Study details: Mean DNA quantity obtained from sorted CD4+ and CD8+ cells was 3.2 ug. The study's findings and limits: The study found no significant CD8+ Simpson's diversity difference between patients and controls.

Flow cytometry had shown expanded CD8+CD57+ cells in the patients chosen for sequencing. No therapy had been given to the patients at the time of blood sampling. Germline assignment: CDR1 SGHVS and CDR2 FQNEAQ. The length of the CDR3 is 12 amino acids, counting both ends. Sequencing was done on a sample of sorted CD4+, CD8+, or CD8+CD57+ T cells (not recorded which) from PBMCs. This chain uses TRBV7-8 with TRBJ2-3. The receptor was isolated from a human donor with aplastic anemia. CDR3 protein: CASSVGWGTEYL.